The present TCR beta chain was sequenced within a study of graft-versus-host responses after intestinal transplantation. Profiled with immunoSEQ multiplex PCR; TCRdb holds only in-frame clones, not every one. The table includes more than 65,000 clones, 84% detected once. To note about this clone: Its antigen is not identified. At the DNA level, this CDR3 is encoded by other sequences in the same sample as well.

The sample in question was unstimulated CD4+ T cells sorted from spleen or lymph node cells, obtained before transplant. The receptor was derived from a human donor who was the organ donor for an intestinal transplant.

The CDR3 sequence is CASSSGGHGYTF. DNA for the CDR3: TGCGCCAGCAGCTCAGGGGGCCATGGCTACACCTTC. The rearrangement uses TRBV5-1 and TRBJ1-2, with 8 bases fitting TRBD1. The CDR3 is 12 residues long. After removal of 3 bases from V and 6 bases from J, the junction contained 1 base not matched to a gene. From germline, CDR1 is SGHRS and CDR2 YFSETQ.